The T cell receptor (beta chain) under discussion was sequenced for a study of T cell repertoires in cytomegalovirus infection. Study background: Public TCR beta signatures indicated both CMV infection and matching HLA type. Study-level points and caveats: In two of eight donors, the top clonotype was HLA-C-restricted CMV-specific. Individuals carrying CMV plus the relevant HLA were identified by cumulative frequency of public TCR beta families.

Germline loops: CDR1 SGDLS, CDR2 YYNGEE. With 4 bases removed from V and 5 bases from J, the gap between germline ends came to 15 bases. CDR3 size: 15 residues. Each CDR3 protein gets one entry after TCRdb re-called the reads with MiXCR. The repertoire includes hundreds of thousands of distinct CDR3 sequences, approximately 10% of them detected once, and around 2.5% sits in the top ten. This clonotype has a handful of counts. Antigen specificity is unknown. The TCR sequence derives from a human donor in good health (CMV status not recorded). Some clones in this sample may be carry-over from other donors' samples. The V call is TRBV9, the J call TRBJ2-2, with D possibly TRBD2 on 6 matching bases. Material: PBMCs. The CDR3 spells CASSPGTGETGELFF. CDR3 DNA: TGTGCCAGCAGCCCCGGGACTGGAGAGACCGGGGAGCTGTTTTTT. The variable domain in full, completed from reference TRBV9 and TRBJ2-2, reads DSGVTQTPKHLITATGQRVTLRCSPRSGDLSVYWYQQSLDQGLQFLIQYYNGEERAKGNILERFSAQQFPDLHSELNLSSLELGDSALYFCASSPGTGETGELFFGEGSRLTVL.